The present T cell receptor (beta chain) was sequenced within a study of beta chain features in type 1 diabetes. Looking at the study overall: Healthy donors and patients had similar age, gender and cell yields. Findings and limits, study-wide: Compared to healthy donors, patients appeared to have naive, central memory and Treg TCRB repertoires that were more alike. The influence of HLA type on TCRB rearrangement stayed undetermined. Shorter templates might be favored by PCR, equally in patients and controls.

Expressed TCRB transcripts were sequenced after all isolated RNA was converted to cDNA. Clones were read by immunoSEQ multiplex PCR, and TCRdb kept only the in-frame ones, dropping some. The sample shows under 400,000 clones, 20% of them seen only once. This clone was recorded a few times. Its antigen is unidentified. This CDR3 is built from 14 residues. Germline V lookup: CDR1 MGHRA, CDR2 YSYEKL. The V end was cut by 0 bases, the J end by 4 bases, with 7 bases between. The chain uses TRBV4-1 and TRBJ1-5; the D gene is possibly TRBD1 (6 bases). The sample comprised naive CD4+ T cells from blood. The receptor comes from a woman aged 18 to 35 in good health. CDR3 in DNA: TGCGCCAGCAGCCAAGATCAGGGGAATCAGCCCCAGCATTTT. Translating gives CASSQDQGNQPQHF.